One sample yielded the 9 T cell receptor beta chains listed below, sequenced in a study of blood T cell repertoires in COVID-19. This table comes from immunoSEQ multiplex PCR, and its TCRdb copy is limited to in-frame clones, with some not included. This table has 150,000 or so clones, around 90% appearing once. Sample: peripheral blood. The source of these receptors is a human donor in a cohort sampled during active COVID-19.

The V call is TRBV7-8, the J call TRBJ2-7; D not resolved. Trimming took 5 bases from V and 2 from J, leaving 10 bases between them. The CDR3 length is 13 residues. Germline CDR1 is SGHVS and CDR2 is FQNEAQ. The CDR3 nucleotides are TGTGCCAGCAGCCCCCCAGTTGCCTACGAGCAGTACTTC. As protein: CASSPPVAYEQYF.

The chain couples TRBV2 to TRBJ1-1, with a possible D match to TRBD1 (6 bases). The ends were cut back, 8 bases at V and 0 bases at J, with 10 bases in the middle. Germline V gene data show CDR1 as SNHLY and CDR2 as FYNNEI. CDR3 size: 13 residues. Written as DNA, the CDR3 is TGTGCCAGCGTAACAGGGCTGAACACTGAAGCTTTCTTT. Translated, it gives CASVTGLNTEAFF.

V gene TRBV7-9 combines with J gene TRBJ2-2; D is undetermined. Trimming took 2 bases from V and 5 from J, leaving 3 bases between them. Germline lookup yields CDR1 SEHNR and CDR2 FQNEAQ (reference sequence). The CDR3 loop spans 12 amino acids. CDR3 loop: CASSLLTGELFF. The DNA for the CDR3 is TGTGCCAGCAGCTTATTAACCGGGGAGCTGTTTTTT.

The V call is TRBV6-5, the J call TRBJ1-6; D is undetermined. This CDR3 comprises 14 residues. Trimming removed 2 bases from V and 7 bases from J, with 9 bases in between. Germline loops: CDR1 MNHEY, CDR2 SVGAGI. DNA of the CDR3: TGTGCCAGCAGTTACGGAGGTCCGAATTCACCCCTCCACTTT. Its translation is CASSYGGPNSPLHF.

The chain has TRBV11-1 and TRBJ1-2, with 10 bases lining up with TRBD1. Germline CDR1 is SGHAT and CDR2 is FQDESV (reference sequence). With V trimmed by 5 bases and J by 8 bases, 8 bases remained unmatched. The CDR3 contains 14 residues. This chain's CDR3 is CASSQTGGARGYTF. The CDR3 DNA reads as TGTGCCAGCAGCCAGACAGGGGGCGCCAGGGGCTACACCTTC.

This clone was picked up many times. This chain uses TRBV10-1 with TRBJ2-7; D may be TRBD2 (6 bases). V dropped 2 bases and J dropped 2 bases, with 19 bases sitting between them. Germline V gene data show CDR1 as WNHNN and CDR2 as SYGVQD (reference sequence). CDR3 length: 17 residues. This chain's CDR3 is CASSEPFERAITYEQYF. For the CDR3, the DNA is TGCGCCAGCAGTGAGCCCTTCGAGCGGGCTATTACCTACGAGCAGTACTTC.

Within the sample, this clone is medium-sized. The sample contains more than one DNA sequence encoding this CDR3. This chain joins TRBV11-3 and TRBJ2-7; maybe TRBD2 (5 bases). This CDR3 contains 14 residues. V gave up 0 bases and J gave up 2 bases, with 8 bases separating them. The germline gives CDR1 SGHNT, CDR2 YENEEA. This chain's CDR3 is CASSLDPGTYEQYF. CDR3 bases: TGTGCCAGCAGCTTAGATCCGGGAACCTACGAGCAGTACTTC.

The rearrangement joins TRBV7-2 to TRBJ1-1; 8 nucleotides align to TRBD1. The CDR3 has 16 residues. Germline lookup yields CDR1 SGHTA and CDR2 FQGNSA. V was pared by 4 bases and J by 3 bases, with 10 bases of the junction left unmatched. This CDR3 reads CASSSIGDRHDTEAFF. CDR3 nucleotides: TGTGCCAGCAGCTCAATAGGGGACAGGCACGACACTGAAGCTTTCTTT.

This clone is a singleton in its sample. V is TRBV19 and J is TRBJ2-3, with 9 nucleotides matching TRBD1. The CDR3 is made up of 14 amino acids. With 3 bases clipped from V and 8 bases from J, the junction kept 6 bases outside the gene matches. The germline V gene has CDR1 LNHDA and CDR2 SQIVND (reference sequence). In DNA form, the CDR3 reads TGTGCCAGTAGTATTACCGCACAGGGGGCTACGCAGTATTTT. It is translated as CASSITAQGATQYF.